Presented here are 8 T cell receptor beta chains from one specimen sequenced in a study of immune evolution from preneoplasia to lung adenocarcinoma. Assay: immunoSEQ multiplex PCR; the TCRdb copy retains only in-frame clones and omits some. The sample has about 4,600 clones, around 81% seen once. Sequenced: FFPE normal lung tissue adjacent to the tumor. These receptors all stem from a person aged 50-75 years with lung adenocarcinoma.

The chain recombines TRBV29-1 with TRBJ1-2; D perhaps matches TRBD1 (6 bases). V lost 5 bases, J lost 7 bases, and 14 bases lay in between. This CDR3 contains 12 residues. From germline, CDR1 is SQVTM and CDR2 ANQGSEA. CDR3 in amino acids: CSVSEDSSGYTF. Written as DNA, the CDR3 is TGCAGCGTTTCAGAGGACAGTTCTGGCTACACCTTC.

The rearrangement links TRBV25-1 to TRBJ1-1; 9 bases agree with TRBD1. V trimming: 1 base; J trimming: 5 bases; junction bases outside the gene matches: 8. Germline V lookup: CDR1 MGHDK, CDR2 SYGVNS. This CDR3 is built from 16 residues. The CDR3 nucleotides are TGTGCCAGCAGTGAATTCTCGAGGACAGGGGATACTGAAGCTTTCTTT. This translates into CASSEFSRTGDTEAFF.

The chain joins TRBV6-1 to TRBJ2-2; D is perhaps TRBD1 (5 bases). This CDR3 is built from 14 residues. Germline CDR1 is MNHNS and CDR2 is SASEGT. Trimming cost V 3 bases and J 2 bases, with 7 bases left between them. CDR3: CASSDRTNTGELFF. The CDR3 DNA reads as TGTGCCAGCAGTGACCGGACAAACACCGGGGAGCTGTTTTTT.

The rearrangement uses TRBV28 and TRBJ1-4; TRBD1 matches at 9 bases. The V segment lost 6 bases and the J segment 6 bases; nucleotides outside the gene matches: 5. CDR3 length equals 14 residues. The V gene's germline CDR1 is MDHEN and CDR2 SYDVKM. CDR3 nucleotides: TGTGCCAGCAGGGGGACAGGGAAGGATGAAAAACTGTTTTTT. Residues: CASRGTGKDEKLFF. The variable domain in full, with the rest retrieved from reference TRBV28 and TRBJ1-4, is DVKVTQSSRYLVKRTGEKVFLECVQDMDHENMFWYRQDPGLGLRLIYFSYDVKMKEKGDIPEGYSVSREKKERFSLILESASTNQTSMYLCASRGTGKDEKLFFGSGTQLSVL.

CDR3 nucleotide sequence: TGTGCCTGGAGTGTAGGGCAGGGCTACGAGCAGTACTTC. Its protein is CAWSVGQGYEQYF. V is TRBV30 and J is TRBJ2-7, with D possibly being TRBD1 (5 bases). V was pared by 0 bases and J by 3 bases, with 9 bases between. This CDR3 contains 13 residues. Germline values: CDR1 GTSNPN, CDR2 SVGIG (reference sequence).

The chain has TRBV27 and TRBJ1-4; D uncertain. V dropped 6 bases and J dropped 0 bases, with 8 bases sitting between them. The germline V gene encodes CDR1 MNHEY and CDR2 SMNVEV (reference sequence). The CDR3 covers 14 residues. Here the CDR3 DNA reads TGTGCCAGCAGAAGGGCCGCAACTAATGAAAAACTGTTTTTT. As protein: CASRRAATNEKLFF.

V and J are TRBV11-2 and TRBJ1-5; D is perhaps TRBD1 (5 bases). Per germline, CDR1 SGHAT and CDR2 FQNNGV. V lost 3 bases and J lost 6, with 12 bases in between. CDR3 length: 14 amino acids. The CDR3 DNA reads TGTGCCAGCAGCTTGGAAGGGACTTTTCAGCCCCAGCATTTT. Protein sequence: CASSLEGTFQPQHF.

This clone was detected only once. This sequence joins TRBV7-2 and TRBJ2-7, with 11 bases that match TRBD1. In germline, CDR1 is SGHTA, CDR2 FQGNSA. With V trimmed by 6 bases and J by 3 bases, 4 bases remained unmatched. The CDR3 loop spans 14 amino acids. The CDR3, as DNA: TGTGCCAGCAGGAGGACAGGGGGCGACTACGAGCAGTACTTC. Residues: CASRRTGGDYEQYF.